The next 8 T cell receptor beta chains were all read from a single sample in a study of beta chain features in type 1 diabetes. Findings and limits, study-wide: Moderate but significant shortening of TCRB CDR3s was recorded in all four CD4+ subsets from Type 1 diabetes patients.

Isolated RNA was reverse transcribed in full, so expressed TCRB transcripts were sequenced. The method was immunoSEQ multiplex PCR; TCRdb's version includes in-frame clones alone and lacks a portion of them. The sample carries under 850,000 clones, roughly an eighth recorded once. These receptors lack a known antigen. Sequencing used naive CD4+ T cells from blood. These receptors were taken from a man between 18 and 29 years old with type 1 diabetes.

This chain joins TRBV7-9 and TRBJ2-3; D call uncertain. The CDR3 has 15 residues. Trimming shortened V by 3 bases and J by 2 bases, and 12 bases separated the two germline ends. The germline gives CDR1 SEHNR, CDR2 FQNEAQ (reference sequence). CDR3 protein: CASSLMSSFTDTQYF. The CDR3 nucleotides read TGTGCCAGCAGCTTGATGTCCTCTTTCACAGATACGCAGTATTTT.

The chain joins TRBV4-1 to TRBJ2-7; D is perhaps TRBD1 (6 bases). Germline assignment: CDR1 MGHRA and CDR2 YSYEKL. The CDR3 is 17 residues long. Trimming shortened V by 3 bases and J by 7 bases, and 25 bases separated the two germline ends. The DNA for the CDR3 is TGCGCCAGCAGCCATAAAGACAAGGACAGTCAGGTGGTTGAGCAGTACTTC. It translates to CASSHKDKDSQVVEQYF.

There are a few counts of this clone. CDR3 coding DNA: TGTGCCAGCAGTGTTGATGGCACGTCGTATGGCTACACCTTC. Translated, it gives CASSVDGTSYGYTF. The V gene is TRBV2, the J gene TRBJ1-2; no firm D call. Per the germline V gene, CDR1 is SNHLY and CDR2 is FYNNEI. CDR3 length equals 14 residues. V was shortened by 4 bases and J by 5 bases, with 14 bases between the two germline ends.

This clone was observed a few times. CDR3 loop: CASSFVGYGYTF. CDR3 bases: TGTGCCAGCAGTTTCGTTGGATATGGCTACACCTTC. The chain links TRBV28 to TRBJ1-2; D ambiguous. Germline CDR1 and CDR2: MDHEN and SYDVKM. The V gene lost 3 bases and the J gene lost 5 bases, with 7 bases spanning the gap. CDR3 length: 12 residues.

This sequence joins TRBV28 and TRBJ2-7; D remains ambiguous. CDR1 and CDR2 from the germline V gene are MDHEN and SYDVKM. The CDR3 extends over 15 amino acids. The V and J ends lost 7 bases and 6 bases respectively, with 22 bases between them. The CDR3 DNA is TGTGCCAGCACTCCCGAACGAGGTTCTTTTGGCGAGCAGTACTTC. Amino acids: CASTPERGSFGEQYF.

The V gene is TRBV10-3, the J gene TRBJ2-2; no clear D. V was cut by 8 bases and J by 6 bases, with 13 bases left in between. Germline V gives CDR1 ENHRY, CDR2 SYGVKD. The CDR3 consists of 13 residues. The CDR3, as DNA: TGTGCCATCCAGGCGTTTCTGGCCGGGGAGCTGTTTTTT. This translates into CAIQAFLAGELFF.

The rearrangement joins TRBV30 to TRBJ2-6; D is undetermined. Germline CDR1 reads GTSNPN; CDR2 reads SVGIG (reference sequence). This CDR3 has 15 amino acids. The V end was cut by 3 bases, the J end by 4 bases, with 13 bases between. DNA for the CDR3: TGTGCCTGGAGCCGCCCCACTCGGGGGGCCAACGTCCTGACTTTC. Translation gives CAWSRPTRGANVLTF.

This clone has more than one count but fewer than ten. The chain recombines TRBV28 with TRBJ2-1, with D perhaps TRBD2 (6 bases). This CDR3 has 14 residues. Germline V lookup: CDR1 MDHEN, CDR2 SYDVKM. V lost 8 bases and J lost 0, with 11 bases in between. The CDR3 loop reads CASLEGSSYNEQFF. CDR3 nucleotides: TGTGCCAGCCTGGAGGGGAGCTCCTACAATGAGCAGTTCTTC.